This T cell receptor beta chain is drawn from a study of shared clonotypes between healthy human individuals. Study-wide findings and caveats: Blood was the sole source, and tissue repertoires probably differ.

A remark on this clone: As yet, its antigen is unknown.

In replicate PCRs of unsorted PBMC, around 0.3 ug DNA, tens of thousands of T cell genomes, was used. The method was immunoSEQ multiplex PCR; TCRdb's version includes in-frame clones alone and lacks a portion of them. The top ten hold less than 15% of the sample, which has around 450,000 clones, roughly 80% seen once. Researchers drew on roughly 82 million PBMCs for genomic DNA from unsorted samples. Sequenced sample: PBMCs. The origin of this receptor is a woman in her thirties or forties in good health. Some clones in this sample may be carry-over from other donors' samples.

CDR3 residues: CASVGGTSYEQYF. The CDR3 region has the DNA TGTGCCAGCGTTGGAGGGACTTCCTACGAGCAGTACTTC. This chain uses TRBV28 with TRBJ2-7; D might be TRBD2 (6 bases). Per germline, CDR1 MDHEN and CDR2 SYDVKM. This CDR3 region has 13 residues. V was clipped by 8 bases and J by 1 base, with 12 bases between them.